This TCR beta chain was found in a study of cytomegalovirus exposure and HLA in healthy donors. About the study: In an earlier analysis, 95 million to 130 million unique TCR beta sequences were found from some 200 million T cells.

The length of the CDR3 is 16 residues. Germline-derived CDR1 and CDR2 are MGHRA and YSYEKL. V shed 1 base and J shed 2 bases, with 12 bases lying between them. PCR was performed using 60 Vbeta and 13 Jbeta primers. Clones were sequenced by immunoSEQ multiplex PCR, and TCRdb holds only the in-frame ones, with some missing. The sample has 100,000 to 150,000 clones, 72% seen once. This clone was seen once. Sequencing used PBMCs. This receptor was identified in a man aged 25 to 40 in good health and CMV-seronegative. The J gene is TRBJ2-1, the V gene TRBV4-1; D unclear. The CDR3 bases are TGCGCCAGCAGCCAAGTTTTAGCCGTACCCTACAATGAGCAGTTCTTC. Translation gives CASSQVLAVPYNEQFF.